A selection of T cell receptor beta chains follows, all from one sample in a study of blood T cell repertoires in COVID-19. Assay used: immunoSEQ multiplex PCR; TCRdb lists only in-frame clones, some missing. The repertoire holds 150,000 to 200,000 clones, with approximately 90% as singletons. The material sequenced was peripheral blood. The receptor source for this set is a man between 50 and 59 years old who had recovered from COVID-19. Each CDR3 is given with its conserved first and last residue. Fields, in order: V gene, CDR3 protein.

TRBV2	CATRTGGTDTQYF
TRBV5-1	CASSIDRGGYTF
TRBV7-6	CASSFRSLAGVEQFF
TRBV9	CASSVGGKDTQYF
TRBV9	CASSVGSVGVNEQFF
TRBV6-5	CASSSRTGSSTGYTF
TRBV19	CARDFQETQYF
TRBV10-1	CASSVGQGTEAFF
TRBV7-3	CASSPAQGQGPLHF
TRBV7-2	CASSRGQTNEKLFF
TRBV9	CASSRGGGTEYNEQFF
TRBV2	CASQSRQGNQPQHF
TRBV7-3	CASSLTSGGTLNEQFF
TRBV5-4	CASSLGGTSGGTDTQYF
TRBV29-1	CSAGQALGEQYF
TRBV19	CASRVAGTLGGANVLTF